Below, one T cell receptor beta chain is given with its context. These data originate in a study of blood T cell repertoires in COVID-19. Study-level background: From T cells, B-cell-depleted T cells, or PBMCs came the material, which was cDNA or gDNA.

Clones were read by immunoSEQ multiplex PCR, and TCRdb kept only the in-frame ones, dropping some. The profile shows some 220,000 clones, more than 65% of them singletons. The clonotype originates from a man between 50 and 59 years old with active or convalescent COVID-19. Input material: peripheral blood.

CDR3 DNA sequence: TGTGCCAGCAGCTTGGGACACCCCTACGAGCAGTACTTC. Translated, it gives CASSLGHPYEQYF. J is TRBJ2-7 and V is TRBV11-2; D is possibly TRBD1 (6 bases). CDR1 SGHAT and CDR2 FQNNGV come from the germline V gene. The CDR3 totals 13 residues. V lost 3 bases to trimming and J lost 2 bases, with 8 bases between them. The whole variable domain, filled in from reference TRBV11-2 and TRBJ2-7, reads EAGVAQSPRYKIIEKRQSVAFWCNPISGHATLYWYQQILGQGPKLLIQFQNNGVVDDSQLPKDRFSAERLKGVDSTLKIQPAKLEDSAVYLCASSLGHPYEQYFGPGTRLTVT.